The 13 T cell receptor beta chains below all came from one sample that was sequenced in a study of T cell responses to AZD1222 COVID-19 vaccine. Generated by immunoSEQ multiplex PCR, the TCRdb table keeps only in-frame clones and is missing some. This table holds about 150,000 clones, 87% found once. The input for sequencing was peripheral blood, taken 28 days after the second AZD1222 dose. The receptor source for this set is an adult who received the AZD1222 COVID-19 vaccine.

The rearrangement joins TRBV7-9 to TRBJ2-2, with 7 bases fitting TRBD1. Germline CDR1 and CDR2: SEHNR and FQNEAQ (reference sequence). The CDR3 length is 13 residues. J lost 7 bases, V lost 3 bases, and 2 bases had no gene match. CDR3 DNA: TGTGCCAGCAGCTTTACAGGGGTCGGGGAGCTGTTTTTT. This codes for CASSFTGVGELFF.

The chain has TRBV3-1 (or the pseudogene TRBV3-2) and TRBJ1-4; D not certain. V was trimmed by 4 bases and J by 7 bases, leaving 7 bases between them. The length of the CDR3 is 12 residues. Germline lookup yields CDR1 LGHDT and CDR2 YNNKEL (reference sequence). Written as DNA, the CDR3 is TGTGCCAGCAGCCCCCGGGGTGAAAAACTGTTTTTT. It codes for CASSPRGEKLFF.

The CDR3 protein is CASSQWTGAYEQYF. In DNA, the CDR3 is TGTGCCAGCAGCCAATGGACAGGGGCCTACGAGCAGTACTTC. This chain connects TRBV3-1 (or the pseudogene TRBV3-2) to TRBJ2-7; 9 nucleotides line up with TRBD1. This CDR3 spans 14 amino acids. Germline values: CDR1 LGHDT, CDR2 YNNKEL (reference sequence). The V gene end was trimmed by 2 bases and the J gene end by 2 bases; junction bases not matched to a gene: 1.

The rearrangement links TRBV6-5 to TRBJ2-3, with 7 bases aligning to TRBD2. This CDR3 contains 16 residues. Germline trimming cut 0 bases from V and 3 bases from J; bases unmatched to any gene: 6. Germline V gives CDR1 MNHEY, CDR2 SVGAGI. The CDR3 DNA reads TGTGCCAGCAGTTACTCAGGCGGGGGTTGGACAGATACGCAGTATTTT. It translates to CASSYSGGGWTDTQYF.

This rearrangement joins TRBV19 to TRBJ2-7, with 7 positions matching TRBD2. CDR3 size: 14 residues. Germline V CDR1 and CDR2: LNHDA, SQIVND (reference sequence). V was clipped by 6 bases and J by 3 bases; unmatched bases: 8. The CDR3, as DNA: TGTGCCAGTAGAACGTCTGCGGGAGTCTACGAGCAGTACTTC. Translation: CASRTSAGVYEQYF. Drawing the rest from reference TRBV19 and TRBJ2-7, the complete variable domain is DGGITQSPKYLFRKEGQNVTLSCEQNLNHDAMYWYRQDPGQGLRLIYYSQIVNDFQKGDIAEGYSVSREKKESFPLTVTSAQKNPTAFYLCASRTSAGVYEQYFGPGTRLTVT.

The V call is TRBV29-1, the J call TRBJ2-3; TRBD2 agrees at 13 bases. This CDR3 has 16 amino acids. The germline V gene has CDR1 SQVTM and CDR2 ANQGSEA. The V gene end was trimmed by 4 bases and the J gene end by 3 bases; junction bases not matched to a gene: 7. This chain's CDR3 is CSVAPRGLAGTDTQYF. CDR3 nucleotide sequence: TGCAGCGTTGCCCCTCGGGGACTAGCGGGGACAGATACGCAGTATTTT.

This chain joins TRBV6-5 and TRBJ2-5; D may be TRBD1 (5 bases). This CDR3 has 13 residues. V was trimmed by 4 bases and J by 5 bases, leaving 11 bases between them. Germline assignment: CDR1 MNHEY and CDR2 SVGAGI. The CDR3 here is CASSSGLKETQYF. DNA for the CDR3: TGTGCCAGCAGTTCAGGGCTGAAGGAGACCCAGTACTTC.

The V and J genes are TRBV11-3 and TRBJ2-3; D unresolved. Germline CDR1 is SGHNT and CDR2 is YENEEA. This CDR3 comprises 14 residues. V gave up 2 bases and J gave up 9 bases, with 15 bases separating them. CDR3 amino acids: CASSLTRGLLTQYF. In nucleotides, the CDR3 is TGTGCCAGCAGCTTAACCCGTGGGCTACTCACGCAGTATTTT. Combining the CDR3 with reference TRBV11-3 and TRBJ2-3 gives the whole variable domain EAGVVQSPRYKIIEKKQPVAFWCNPISGHNTLYWYLQNLGQGPELLIRYENEEAVDDSQLPKDRFSAERLKGVDSTLKIQPAELGDSAVYLCASSLTRGLLTQYFGPGTRLTVL.

The chain has TRBV28 and TRBJ1-4; no clear D. The V end lost 1 base, the J end lost 8 bases, and 14 bases lay between the germline ends. CDR1 MDHEN and CDR2 SYDVKM come from the germline V gene. The CDR3 has 15 amino acids. The CDR3 DNA follows: TGTGCCAGCAGTTTATATGGGAGGGTTGGGGAAAAACTGTTTTTT. Its protein product is CASSLYGRVGEKLFF.

This sequence joins TRBV24-1 and TRBJ1-4; the D is unclear. The CDR3 loop spans 14 amino acids. Trimming stripped 6 bases from V and 0 bases from J, with 7 bases between. CDR1 is KGHDR, CDR2 SFDVKD, per germline. For the CDR3, the DNA is TGTGCCACCAGTCCTCACCCAACTAATGAAAAACTGTTTTTT. Translation gives CATSPHPTNEKLFF.

V gene TRBV6-5 combines with J gene TRBJ2-1; 8 positions agree with TRBD2. This CDR3 comprises 15 residues. Germline V gives CDR1 MNHEY, CDR2 SVGAGI. V trimming: 5 bases; J trimming: 9 bases; junction bases outside the gene matches: 12. This chain's CDR3 is CASSLTSGQGTEQFF. The CDR3 nucleotides are TGTGCCAGCAGTCTAACTAGCGGCCAGGGGACTGAGCAGTTCTTC.

The chain uses TRBV7-8 and TRBJ2-2; 12 bases match TRBD2. Trimming at V came to 1 base and at J to 2 bases, leaving 8 bases not matched to a gene. CDR3 length: 19 amino acids. The germline V gene has CDR1 SGHVS and CDR2 FQNEAQ. In DNA, the CDR3 is TGTGCCAGCAGCTTAGTCGCTAGCGGGAGGGTAATTAACACCGGGGAGCTGTTTTTT. As protein: CASSLVASGRVINTGELFF. Together with reference TRBV7-8 and TRBJ2-2, the CDR3 gives the full variable domain: GAGVSQSPRYKVAKRGQDVALRCDPISGHVSLFWYQQALGQGPEFLTYFQNEAQLDKSGLPSDRFFAERPEGSVSTLKIQRTQQEDSAVYLCASSLVASGRVINTGELFFGEGSRLTVL.

The chain uses TRBV15 and TRBJ2-3; D possibly corresponds to TRBD2 (6 bases). From germline, CDR1 is LNHNV and CDR2 YYDKDF (reference sequence). The CDR3 covers 15 residues. V lost 0 bases and J lost 3, with 10 bases in between. The CDR3 DNA reads TGTGCCACCAGCAGAGAGGGGGGTAGAACAGATACGCAGTATTTT. Translation gives CATSREGGRTDTQYF. Supplemented by reference TRBV15 and TRBJ2-3, the full variable domain reads DAMVIQNPRYQVTQFGKPVTLSCSQTLNHNVMYWYQQKSSQAPKLLFHYYDKDFNNEADTPDNFQSRRPNTSFCFLDIRSPGLGDTAMYLCATSREGGRTDTQYFGPGTRLTVL.